The 10 T cell receptor beta chains in this list originate from one sample, sequenced in a study of shared clonotypes between healthy human individuals (dated by TCRdb to 2019 to 2021). Libraries were made using the immunoSEQ multiplex PCR assay. TCRdb limited this immuneACCESS table to in-frame rearrangements with V and J called. A share of clones is missing; checked studies link under half to unresolved V genes, and the rest is unexplained. Counted in this sample were around 240,000 clones; approximately 70% of them appeared once. The ten largest clones capture around 10% of the sample. The sequencing sample was made of memory CD4+ T cells sorted from blood. In light of the paper, this sample's cell subset or site label describes: CD45RA-negative fraction. The receptors stem from a man aged 25-45 years in good health.

V is TRBV7-3 and J is TRBJ2-7, with D maybe TRBD1 (6 bases). The V gene lost 8 bases and the J gene lost 3 bases, with 14 bases spanning the gap. The CDR3 spans 13 residues. The V gene's germline CDR1 is SGHTA and CDR2 FQGTGA. For the CDR3, the DNA is TGTGCCAGCGGACCGCGAGGGGGCTACGAGCAGTACTTC. Its protein product is CASGPRGGYEQYF.

This clone occurred a few times. The V gene is TRBV19, the J gene TRBJ1-5; D gene unclear. Trimming shortened V by 5 bases and J by 7 bases, and 12 bases separated the two germline ends. The CDR3 has 13 amino acids. Germline V gives CDR1 LNHDA, CDR2 SQIVND (reference sequence). CDR3 sequence reads: CASSPVYQQPQHF. The CDR3 nucleotides are TGTGCCAGTAGTCCTGTATATCAGCAGCCCCAGCATTTT.

The V and J genes are TRBV2 and TRBJ2-2, with D tentatively TRBD2 (5 bases). Germline loops: CDR1 SNHLY, CDR2 FYNNEI. V was shortened by 7 bases and J by 5 bases, with 14 bases between the two germline ends. The CDR3 is 14 residues long. CDR3 coding DNA: TGTGCCAGCACCCCGGGATTAGGGACCGGGGAGCTGTTTTTT. It encodes CASTPGLGTGELFF. Supplemented by reference TRBV2 and TRBJ2-2, the full variable domain reads EPEVTQTPSHQVTQMGQEVILRCVPISNHLYFYWYRQILGQKVEFLVSFYNNEISEKSEIFDDQFSVERPDGSNFTLKIRSTKLEDSAMYFCASTPGLGTGELFFGEGSRLTVL.

The chain recombines TRBV9 with TRBJ2-1; 7 bases agree with TRBD1. Germline loops: CDR1 SGDLS, CDR2 YYNGEE. V lost 1 base and J lost 4; bases outside the gene matches: 8. There are 16 residues in the CDR3. In nucleotides, the CDR3 is TGTGCCAGCAGCGTAAGGGGGCGGCCAACTTACAATGAGCAGTTCTTC. Encoded protein: CASSVRGRPTYNEQFF. Full variable domain (rest looked up from reference TRBV9 and TRBJ2-1): DSGVTQTPKHLITATGQRVTLRCSPRSGDLSVYWYQQSLDQGLQFLIQYYNGEERAKGNILERFSAQQFPDLHSELNLSSLELGDSALYFCASSVRGRPTYNEQFFGPGTRLTVL.

This clone was seen a few times. The V and J genes are TRBV25-1 and TRBJ2-2; 7 bases fit TRBD2. The CDR3 runs to 14 residues. CDR1 and CDR2 (germline): MGHDK, SYGVNS. The trim removed 1 base at V and 6 bases at J, leaving 2 bases unmatched. CDR3 protein: CASSESAGAGELFF. The CDR3 nucleotides are TGTGCCAGCAGTGAATCTGCGGGGGCCGGGGAGCTGTTTTTT.

V is TRBV6-1 and J is TRBJ2-7, with no clear D. Trimming stripped 1 base from V and 3 bases from J, with 13 bases between. Germline V lookup: CDR1 MNHNS, CDR2 SASEGT. The CDR3 totals 15 residues. CDR3 sequence reads: CASSEGVRPDYEQYF. The CDR3 DNA sequence: TGTGCCAGCAGTGAAGGGGTGAGACCCGACTACGAGCAGTACTTC.

The chain couples TRBV7-9 to TRBJ2-3; 8 bases map to TRBD2. The CDR3 has 16 amino acids. Germline CDR1 reads SEHNR; CDR2 reads FQNEAQ (reference sequence). V lost 5 bases and J lost 0; bases outside the gene matches: 7. CDR3 region: CASSPLRLASTDTQYF. CDR3 DNA: TGTGCCAGCAGCCCCCTCAGACTAGCGAGCACAGATACGCAGTATTTT.

V and J are TRBV14 and TRBJ2-5; D is unclear. Per germline, CDR1 SGHDN and CDR2 FVKESK. Trimming stripped 1 base from V and 2 bases from J, with 5 bases between. The CDR3 extends over 13 amino acids. The CDR3 sequence is CASSQVRQETQYF. The CDR3 DNA sequence: TGTGCCAGCAGCCAAGTTCGACAAGAGACCCAGTACTTC.

The V call is TRBV18, the J call TRBJ1-2; 10 nucleotides match TRBD1. Germline trimming cut 0 bases from V and 5 bases from J; bases unmatched to any gene: 12. This CDR3 spans 18 amino acids. Germline V gives CDR1 KGHSH, CDR2 LQKENI. CDR3 in DNA: TGTGCCAGCTCACCACCGGGACAGGGGCTCCTCCCCCCGTATGGCTACACCTTC. It is translated as CASSPPGQGLLPPYGYTF.

This clone was observed a single time. The gene calls are TRBV7-9 and TRBJ2-5, with a tentative D call TRBD1 (6 bases). This CDR3 is 14 amino acids long. Trimming took 1 base from V and 3 from J, leaving 9 bases between them. Germline CDR1 SEHNR, CDR2 FQNEAQ (reference sequence). CDR3 nucleotides: TGTGCCAGCAGCTTAGGGACAGCAAAAGAGACCCAGTACTTC. Translation: CASSLGTAKETQYF.